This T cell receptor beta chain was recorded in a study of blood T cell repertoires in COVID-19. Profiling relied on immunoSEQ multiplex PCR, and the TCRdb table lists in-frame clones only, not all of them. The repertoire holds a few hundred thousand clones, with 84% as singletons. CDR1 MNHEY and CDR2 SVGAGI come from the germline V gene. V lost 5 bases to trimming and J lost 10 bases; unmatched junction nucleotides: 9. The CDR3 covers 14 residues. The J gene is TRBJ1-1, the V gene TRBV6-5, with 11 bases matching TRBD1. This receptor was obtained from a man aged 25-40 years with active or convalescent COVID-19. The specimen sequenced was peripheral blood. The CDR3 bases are TGTGCCAGCAGTAACCGGGACAGGGGGTACGGAGCTTTCTTT. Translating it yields CASSNRDRGYGAFF.